This T cell receptor (beta chain) was recovered during a study of CD8 T cells in ankylosing spondylitis. This clonotype has ten or more counts. MiXCR, run by TCRdb on the 5' RACE reads, gives a single entry per CDR3 protein. The data contain about 210,000 distinct CDR3 sequences, roughly 8.2% of them singletons. The CDR3 is 13 residues long. Between the trimmed V and J ends, which lost 7 bases and 10 bases, there was a span of 20 bases. Germline V gene lookup returns CDR1 SNHLY and CDR2 FYNNEI. The specimen sequenced was blood, either unsorted or a sorted T cell fraction (not recorded which). The chain is built from TRBV2 and TRBJ2-7; no clear D gene. This receptor was taken from a female donor with ankylosing spondylitis or in good health (not recorded which). Here the CDR3 reads CASNSLRAVGQYF. The CDR3 nucleotides are TGTGCCAGCAACAGCCTACGGGCAGTCGGCCAGTACTTC. Based on the CDR3 plus reference TRBV2 and TRBJ2-7, the full variable domain is EPEVTQTPSHQVTQMGQEVILRCVPISNHLYFYWYRQILGQKVEFLVSFYNNEISEKSEIFDDQFSVERPDGSNFTLKIRSTKLEDSAMYFCASNSLRAVGQYFGPGTRLTVT.